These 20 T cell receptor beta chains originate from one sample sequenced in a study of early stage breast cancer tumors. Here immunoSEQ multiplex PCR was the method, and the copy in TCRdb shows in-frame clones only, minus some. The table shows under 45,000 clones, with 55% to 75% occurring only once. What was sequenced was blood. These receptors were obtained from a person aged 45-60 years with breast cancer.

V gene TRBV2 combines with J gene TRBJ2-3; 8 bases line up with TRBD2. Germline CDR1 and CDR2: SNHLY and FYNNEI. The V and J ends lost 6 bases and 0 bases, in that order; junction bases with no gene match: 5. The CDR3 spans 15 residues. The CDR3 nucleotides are TGTGCCAGCAGGGCGACTAGCGTGAGCACAGATACGCAGTATTTT. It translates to CASRATSVSTDTQYF.

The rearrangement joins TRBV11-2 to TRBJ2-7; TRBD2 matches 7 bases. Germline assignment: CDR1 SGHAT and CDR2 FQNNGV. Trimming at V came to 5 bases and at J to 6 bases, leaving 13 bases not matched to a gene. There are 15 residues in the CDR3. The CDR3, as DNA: TGTGCCAGCAGCCTCTTGGAGGGAGGGCCAGGCGAGCAGTACTTC. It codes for CASSLLEGGPGEQYF.

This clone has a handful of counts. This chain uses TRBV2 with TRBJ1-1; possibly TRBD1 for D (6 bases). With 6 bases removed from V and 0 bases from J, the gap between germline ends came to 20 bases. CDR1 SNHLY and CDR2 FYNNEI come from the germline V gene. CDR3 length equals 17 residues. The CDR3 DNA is TGTGCCAGCAGGAGGACAGTATTTGCGCAAATGAACACTGAAGCTTTCTTT. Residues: CASRRTVFAQMNTEAFF. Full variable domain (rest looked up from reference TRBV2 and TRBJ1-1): EPEVTQTPSHQVTQMGQEVILRCVPISNHLYFYWYRQILGQKVEFLVSFYNNEISEKSEIFDDQFSVERPDGSNFTLKIRSTKLEDSAMYFCASRRTVFAQMNTEAFFGQGTRLTVV.

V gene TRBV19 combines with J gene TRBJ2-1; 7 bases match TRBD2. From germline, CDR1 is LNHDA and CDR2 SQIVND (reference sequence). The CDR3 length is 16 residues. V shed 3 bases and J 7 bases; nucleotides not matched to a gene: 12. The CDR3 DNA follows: TGTGCCAGTAGTATTGGGGCTAGCGGCCTGATAAATGAGCAGTTCTTC. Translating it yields CASSIGASGLINEQFF. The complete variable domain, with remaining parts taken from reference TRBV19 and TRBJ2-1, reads DGGITQSPKYLFRKEGQNVTLSCEQNLNHDAMYWYRQDPGQGLRLIYYSQIVNDFQKGDIAEGYSVSREKKESFPLTVTSAQKNPTAFYLCASSIGASGLINEQFFGPGTRLTVL.

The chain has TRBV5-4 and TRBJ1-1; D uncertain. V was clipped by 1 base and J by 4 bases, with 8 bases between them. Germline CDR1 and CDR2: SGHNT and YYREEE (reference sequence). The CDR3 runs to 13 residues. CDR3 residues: CASSLRSSTEAFF. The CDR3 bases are TGTGCCAGCAGCTTGAGGTCTAGCACTGAAGCTTTCTTT.

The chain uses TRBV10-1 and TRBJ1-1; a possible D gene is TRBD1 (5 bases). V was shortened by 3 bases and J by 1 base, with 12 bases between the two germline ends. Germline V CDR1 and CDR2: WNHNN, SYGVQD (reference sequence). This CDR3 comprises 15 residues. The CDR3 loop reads CASSDRGGSNTEAFF. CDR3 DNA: TGCGCCAGCAGTGATAGGGGCGGATCGAACACTGAAGCTTTCTTT.

CDR3 bases: TGTGCCAGCAGCGTCCCCCGGGGTGAGGGCAACAATGAGCAGTTCTTC. Translation: CASSVPRGEGNNEQFF. V gene TRBV9 combines with J gene TRBJ2-1; tentative D call: TRBD2 (5 bases). The CDR3 covers 16 residues. Between the trimmed V and J ends, which lost 2 bases and 5 bases, there was a span of 17 bases. Germline V gene sequence: CDR1 SGDLS, CDR2 YYNGEE.

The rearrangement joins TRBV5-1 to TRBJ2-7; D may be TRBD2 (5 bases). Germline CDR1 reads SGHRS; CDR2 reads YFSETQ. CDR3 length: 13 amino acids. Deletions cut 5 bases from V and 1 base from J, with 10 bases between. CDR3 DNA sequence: TGCGCCAGCAGTCCGAGCGGTTCCTACGAGCAGTACGTC. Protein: CASSPSGSYEQYV.

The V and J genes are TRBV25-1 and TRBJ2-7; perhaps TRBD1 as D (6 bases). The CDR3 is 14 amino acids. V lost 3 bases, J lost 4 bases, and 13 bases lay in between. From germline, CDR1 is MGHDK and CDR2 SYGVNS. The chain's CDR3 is CASSDQGQSYEQYV. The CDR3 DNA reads TGTGCCAGCAGTGATCAAGGACAGTCATACGAGCAGTACGTC.

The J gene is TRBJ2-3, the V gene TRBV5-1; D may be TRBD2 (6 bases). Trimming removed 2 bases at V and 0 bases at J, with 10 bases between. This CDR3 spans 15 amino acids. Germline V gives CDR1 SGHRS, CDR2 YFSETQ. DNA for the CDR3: TGCGCCAGCAGCTTTGGGGGGAGAAGCACAGATACGCAGTATTTT. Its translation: CASSFGGRSTDTQYF.

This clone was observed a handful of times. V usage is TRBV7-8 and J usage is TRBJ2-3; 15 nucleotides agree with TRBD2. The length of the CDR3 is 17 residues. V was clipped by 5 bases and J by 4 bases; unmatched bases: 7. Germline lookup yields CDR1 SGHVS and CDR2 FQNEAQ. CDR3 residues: CASSLGLAGGYPDTQYF. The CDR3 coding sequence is TGTGCCAGCAGCCTCGGACTAGCGGGGGGGTACCCAGATACGCAGTATTTT.

CDR3 sequence: CSVRGTGGAGANVLTF. In DNA form, the CDR3 reads TGCAGCGTTAGAGGGACAGGGGGCGCTGGGGCCAACGTCCTGACTTTC. The chain combines TRBV29-1 with TRBJ2-6, with 12 bases matching TRBD1. CDR1 is SQVTM and CDR2 is ANQGSEA in the germline V gene. The CDR3 covers 16 residues. The junction had 4 bases not matched to a gene; V was cut back by 5 bases and J by 2 bases.

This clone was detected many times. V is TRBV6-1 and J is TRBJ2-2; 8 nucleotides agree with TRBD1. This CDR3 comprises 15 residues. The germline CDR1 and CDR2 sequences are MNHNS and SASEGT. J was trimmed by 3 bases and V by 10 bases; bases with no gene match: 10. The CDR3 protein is CANSDRDGYTGELFF. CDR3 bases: TGTGCCAACTCGGACAGGGATGGGTACACCGGGGAGCTGTTTTTT.

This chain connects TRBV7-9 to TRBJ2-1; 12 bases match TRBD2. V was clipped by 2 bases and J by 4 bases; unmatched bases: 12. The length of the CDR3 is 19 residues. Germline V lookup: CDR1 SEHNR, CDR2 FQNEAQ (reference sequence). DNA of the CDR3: TGTGCCAGCAGCTTAAGGGCTAGCGGGAGGGTGGGACCTTACAATGAGCAGTTCTTC. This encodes CASSLRASGRVGPYNEQFF.

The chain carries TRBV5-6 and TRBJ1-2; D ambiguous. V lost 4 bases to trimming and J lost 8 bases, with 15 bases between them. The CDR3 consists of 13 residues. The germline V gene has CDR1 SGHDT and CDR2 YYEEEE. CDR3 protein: CASSLADGVGYTF. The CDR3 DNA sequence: TGTGCCAGCAGCCTGGCCGACGGGGTGGGCTACACCTTC.

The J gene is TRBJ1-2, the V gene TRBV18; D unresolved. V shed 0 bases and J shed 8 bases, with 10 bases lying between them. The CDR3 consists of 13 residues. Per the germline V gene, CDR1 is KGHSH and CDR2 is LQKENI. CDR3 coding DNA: TGTGCCAGCTCACCACCGGGAGAAGAGGGCTACACCTTC. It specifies CASSPPGEEGYTF. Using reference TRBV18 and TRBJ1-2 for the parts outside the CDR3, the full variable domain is NAGVMQNPRHLVRRRGQEARLRCSPMKGHSHVYWYRQLPEEGLKFMVYLQKENIIDESGMPKERFSAEFPKEGPSILRIQQVVRGDSAAYFCASSPPGEEGYTFGSGTRLTVV.

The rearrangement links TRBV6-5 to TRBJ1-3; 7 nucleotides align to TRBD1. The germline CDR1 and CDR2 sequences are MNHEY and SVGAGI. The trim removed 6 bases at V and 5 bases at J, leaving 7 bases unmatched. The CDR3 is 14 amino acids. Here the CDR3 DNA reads TGTGCCAGCAGAACTACAGGGGTCAGAAACACCATATATTTT. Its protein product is CASRTTGVRNTIYF.

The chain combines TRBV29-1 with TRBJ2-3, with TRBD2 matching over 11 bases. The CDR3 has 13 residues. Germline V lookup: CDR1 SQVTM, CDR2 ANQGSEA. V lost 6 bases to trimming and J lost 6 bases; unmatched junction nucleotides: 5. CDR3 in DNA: TGCAGCGTGGGGACTAGCGGCTCGGATACGCAGTATTTT. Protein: CSVGTSGSDTQYF.

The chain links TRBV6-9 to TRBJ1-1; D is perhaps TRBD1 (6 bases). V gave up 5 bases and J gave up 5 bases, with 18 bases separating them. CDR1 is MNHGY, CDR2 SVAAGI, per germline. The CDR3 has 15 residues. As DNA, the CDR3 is TGTGCCAGCAGTCTAGGGGGTCAGGGTAAAACTGAAGCTTTCTTT. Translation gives CASSLGGQGKTEAFF.

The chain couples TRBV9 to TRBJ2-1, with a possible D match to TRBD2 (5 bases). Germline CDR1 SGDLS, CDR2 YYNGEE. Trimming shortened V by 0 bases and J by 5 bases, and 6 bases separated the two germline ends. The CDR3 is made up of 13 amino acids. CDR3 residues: CASSVAGNNEQFF. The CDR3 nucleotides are TGTGCCAGCAGCGTAGCGGGGAACAATGAGCAGTTCTTC.